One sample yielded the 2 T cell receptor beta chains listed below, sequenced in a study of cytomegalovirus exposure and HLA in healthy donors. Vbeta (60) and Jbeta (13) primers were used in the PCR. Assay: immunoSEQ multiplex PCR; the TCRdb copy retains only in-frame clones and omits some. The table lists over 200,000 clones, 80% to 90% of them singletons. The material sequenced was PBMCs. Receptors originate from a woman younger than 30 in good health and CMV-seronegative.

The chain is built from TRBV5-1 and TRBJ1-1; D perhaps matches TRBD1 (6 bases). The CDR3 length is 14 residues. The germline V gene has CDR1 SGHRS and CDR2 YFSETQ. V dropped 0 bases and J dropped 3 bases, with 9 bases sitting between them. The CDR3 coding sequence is TGCGCCAGCAGCTTGGCGCCAGGGGACACTGAAGCTTTCTTT. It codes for CASSLAPGDTEAFF.

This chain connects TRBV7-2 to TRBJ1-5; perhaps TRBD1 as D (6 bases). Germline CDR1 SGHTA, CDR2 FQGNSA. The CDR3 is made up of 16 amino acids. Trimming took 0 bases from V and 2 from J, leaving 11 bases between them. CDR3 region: CASSLAGARGNQPQHF. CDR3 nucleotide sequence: TGTGCCAGCAGCTTAGCGGGGGCGCGGGGCAATCAGCCCCAGCATTTT.